This TCR beta chain was recovered during a study of beta chain features in type 1 diabetes. Study background: Age, gender, cell numbers and subset yield matched between patients and controls.

This clone was seen at least ten times. Its target is not known. Heparinised blood was drawn once per donor, averaging roughly 120 mL. Germline-derived CDR1 and CDR2 are MNHNY and SVGAGI (reference sequence). Trimming removed 2 bases at V and 9 bases at J, with 14 bases between. The CDR3 consists of 14 residues. Study results and caveats: Insertion counts at VDJ junctions were lower in type 1 diabetes patients, who also showed more deletions there. Shortening of TCRB CDR3s, moderate but significant, appeared in all four CD4+ subsets of Type 1 diabetes patients.

Every bit of the isolated RNA underwent reverse transcription, so sequencing read expressed TCRB transcripts. Data came from immunoSEQ multiplex PCR; TCRdb stores just in-frame clones and leaves some out. Among over 100,000 clones listed, less than 20% were seen once. The sample comprised central memory CD4+ T cells from blood. The chain has TRBV6-6 and TRBJ2-4; possible D gene TRBD1, 6 bases. The TCR sequence derives from a man aged 30 to 45 with type 1 diabetes. CDR3 sequence (DNA): TGTGCCAGCAGTTACGGGACAAGCGGCCGCATTCAGTACTTC. Protein product: CASSYGTSGRIQYF.